A single sample gave rise to the 25 T cell receptor beta chains below, sequenced in a study of T cell responses to AZD1222 COVID-19 vaccine. The data were produced by immunoSEQ multiplex PCR, yet TCRdb's version contains in-frame clones alone and is incomplete. The ten top clones account for around 2.4%, within a sample of about 140,000 clones. Sequences were obtained from peripheral blood. Every receptor here comes from an adult in good health.

The rearrangement links TRBV5-1 to TRBJ1-1; D may be TRBD1 (5 bases). The CDR3 is 13 residues long. The V gene's germline CDR1 is SGHRS and CDR2 YFSETQ. With 4 bases removed from V and 4 bases from J, the gap between germline ends came to 11 bases. The CDR3 nucleotides read TGCGCCAGCAGCGCAAGGGGAGGCACTGAAGCTTTCTTT. This codes for CASSARGGTEAFF. The full variable domain, completed using reference TRBV5-1 and TRBJ1-1, is KAGVTQTPRYLIKTRGQQVTLSCSPISGHRSVSWYQQTPGQGLQFLFEYFSETQRNKGNFPGRFSGRQFSNSRSEMNVSTLELGDSALYLCASSARGGTEAFFGQGTRLTVV.

The rearrangement uses TRBV6-1 and TRBJ1-5; D is undetermined. This CDR3 region has 13 residues. Looked up from germline, CDR1 is MNHNS and CDR2 is SASEGT. V lost 1 base to trimming and J lost 4 bases, with 5 bases between them. In DNA, the CDR3 is TGTGCCAGCAGTGAAGGGCCTAATCAGCCCCAGCATTTT. It is translated as CASSEGPNQPQHF.

The chain carries TRBV7-2 and TRBJ1-1; 7 nucleotides align to TRBD1. The germline V gene has CDR1 SGHTA and CDR2 FQGNSA. The length of the CDR3 is 15 residues. Trimming removed 1 base from V and 1 base from J; junction bases left unmatched: 3. This chain's CDR3 is CASSLVGQTNTEAFF. In DNA form, the CDR3 reads TGTGCCAGCAGCTTAGTGGGACAGACGAACACTGAAGCTTTCTTT.

This chain connects TRBV30 to TRBJ2-3; 9 bases agree with TRBD1. V lost 5 bases to trimming and J lost 3 bases; unmatched junction nucleotides: 6. CDR1 and CDR2 from the germline V gene are GTSNPN and SVGIG (reference sequence). The CDR3 contains 14 residues. CDR3 sequence reads: CAWDRTGATDTQYF. The CDR3 DNA reads TGTGCCTGGGACCGGACAGGGGCGACAGATACGCAGTATTTT.

This chain joins TRBV5-4 and TRBJ2-3; tentative D call: TRBD1 (5 bases). CDR1 and CDR2 (germline): SGHNT, YYREEE (reference sequence). V lost 4 bases and J 3 bases, leaving 18 bases between the germline ends. The CDR3 is made up of 16 amino acids. CDR3 bases: TGTGCCAGCAGCCCAAAGGGGATGACCTGGACAGATACGCAGTATTTT. Its protein is CASSPKGMTWTDTQYF.

This chain uses TRBV5-5 with TRBJ1-1; 7 nucleotides agree with TRBD1. The V and J ends lost 4 bases and 0 bases, in that order; junction bases with no gene match: 12. This CDR3 region has 17 residues. Germline V gene data show CDR1 as SGHKS and CDR2 as YYEKEE (reference sequence). The CDR3 reads CASSPRQGPTMNTEAFF. The CDR3 region has the DNA TGTGCCAGCAGCCCAAGACAGGGACCTACAATGAACACTGAAGCTTTCTTT.

This chain links TRBV11-2 with TRBJ2-1, with D unresolved. This CDR3 has 11 amino acids. Between the trimmed V and J ends, which lost 6 bases and 10 bases, there was a span of 10 bases. The germline gives CDR1 SGHAT, CDR2 FQNNGV. The CDR3, as DNA: TGTGCCAGCAGGGACCTTACGGAGCAGTTCTTC. Translation: CASRDLTEQFF.

The rearrangement uses TRBV12-3 or TRBV12-4 and TRBJ2-3; D not certain. V dropped 3 bases and J dropped 2 bases, with 6 bases sitting between them. This CDR3 spans 13 amino acids. CDR3 protein: CASSLGSTDTQYF. The CDR3 DNA reads as TGTGCCAGCAGTTTGGGGTCCACAGATACGCAGTATTTT.

The V gene is TRBV19, the J gene TRBJ1-1, with D unclear. The CDR3 runs 16 residues. V lost 3 bases and J lost 1, with 15 bases in between. Germline-derived CDR1 and CDR2 are LNHDA and SQIVND (reference sequence). The CDR3 sequence is CASSIAFGRRNTEAFF. As DNA, the CDR3 is TGTGCCAGTAGTATCGCGTTCGGACGGAGGAACACTGAAGCTTTCTTT.

J is TRBJ2-2 and V is TRBV6-4, with D unresolved. Germline CDR1 is MRHNA and CDR2 is SNTAGT. The CDR3 is 13 amino acids. V lost 2 bases, J lost 1 base, and 2 bases lay in between. CDR3 amino acids: CASSDRNTGELFF. The CDR3 region has the DNA TGTGCCAGCAGTGACAGGAACACCGGGGAGCTGTTTTTT.

The chain links TRBV27 to TRBJ1-5; 9 bases line up with TRBD1. Trimming at V came to 5 bases and at J to 6 bases, leaving 5 bases not matched to a gene. Germline V gene lookup returns CDR1 MNHEY and CDR2 SMNVEV (reference sequence). There are 14 residues in the CDR3. DNA of the CDR3: TGTGCCAGCAGTATACAGGGGGCAGGTCAGCCCCAGCATTTT. It encodes CASSIQGAGQPQHF.

The chain recombines TRBV5-8 with TRBJ2-7, with D maybe TRBD1 (5 bases). Germline CDR1 SGHTS, CDR2 YDEGEE. The CDR3 is 10 residues long. The V and J ends lost 0 bases and 11 bases respectively, with 6 bases between them. CDR3 region: CASSLAREYF. CDR3 DNA sequence: TGTGCCAGCAGCTTGGCCAGGGAGTACTTC.

CDR3 in DNA: TGCGCCAGCAGCCAAGAGGGGGGCCAAGAGACCCAGTACTTC. Residues: CASSQEGGQETQYF. The V gene is TRBV4-1, the J gene TRBJ2-5, with D possibly matching TRBD2 (6 bases). In germline, CDR1 is MGHRA, CDR2 YSYEKL. V shed 0 bases and J shed 1 base, with 6 bases lying between them. This CDR3 is 14 amino acids long.

CDR3 loop: CASGSGGIGPQHF. The DNA for the CDR3 is TGTGCCAGCGGCTCCGGCGGTATTGGGCCCCAGCATTTT. V is TRBV3-1 (or the pseudogene TRBV3-2) and J is TRBJ1-5, with D uncertain. Trimming left V 8 bases short and J 9 bases short, with 17 bases between. Per germline, CDR1 LGHDT and CDR2 YNNKEL (reference sequence). The CDR3 runs 13 residues.

This chain connects TRBV2 to TRBJ1-6; 9 bases are shared with TRBD1. V lost 7 bases and J lost 9; bases outside the gene matches: 13. Germline loops: CDR1 SNHLY, CDR2 FYNNEI. The CDR3 runs to 16 residues. CDR3 sequence: CASNPGQGTYGSPLHF. The DNA of the CDR3 is TGTGCCAGCAACCCCGGACAGGGGACGTATGGTTCACCCCTCCACTTT.

The chain carries TRBV18 and TRBJ1-4; 8 bases match TRBD1. From germline, CDR1 is KGHSH and CDR2 LQKENI. V was clipped by 2 bases and J by 7 bases; unmatched bases: 3. This CDR3 spans 14 amino acids. The CDR3 sequence: CASSPTQGGEKLFF. DNA of the CDR3: TGTGCCAGCTCACCAACACAGGGGGGTGAAAAACTGTTTTTT.

This rearrangement joins TRBV7-6 to TRBJ1-3, with 9 bases identical to TRBD1. The germline V gene has CDR1 SGHVS and CDR2 FNYEAQ. CDR3 length equals 19 residues. Losses at the gene ends were 5 bases for V and 0 bases for J; bases not matched to a gene: 14. CDR3 sequence reads: CASSPGQGLFRSSGNTIYF. The CDR3, as DNA: TGTGCCAGCAGCCCGGGACAGGGCCTTTTTCGAAGCTCTGGAAACACCATATATTTT.

The rearrangement joins TRBV6-2 or TRBV6-3 to TRBJ1-2; possible D gene TRBD1, 6 bases. CDR3 size: 14 residues. Trimming removed 5 bases at V and 1 base at J, with 11 bases between. Germline CDR1 reads MNHEY; CDR2 reads SVGEGT. CDR3 DNA: TGTGCCAGCAGTACCCACAGGGTTAACTATGGCTACACCTTC. Translated, it gives CASSTHRVNYGYTF.

The J gene is TRBJ2-5, the V gene TRBV19, with D unclear. In germline, CDR1 is LNHDA, CDR2 SQIVND (reference sequence). This CDR3 has 13 amino acids. Between the trimmed V and J ends, which lost 5 bases and 0 bases, there was a span of 7 bases. The CDR3 DNA reads as TGTGCCAGTAGTCCCTCCTACCAAGAGACCCAGTACTTC. Translating gives CASSPSYQETQYF.

This chain connects TRBV3-1 (or the pseudogene TRBV3-2) to TRBJ2-7, with 8 bases aligning to TRBD2. This CDR3 is 15 amino acids long. V was pared by 4 bases and J by 6 bases, with 11 bases of the junction left unmatched. CDR1 is LGHDT, CDR2 YNNKEL, per germline (reference sequence). The CDR3: CASSPPGGGIGEQYF. Written as DNA, the CDR3 is TGTGCCAGCAGCCCACCCGGGGGGGGGATTGGCGAGCAGTACTTC.

The CDR3 DNA is TGTGCCAGCAGGGTCCTCCCGAAAAACATTCAGTACTTC. Translation: CASRVLPKNIQYF. This chain joins TRBV2 and TRBJ2-4, with D uncertain. Germline values: CDR1 SNHLY, CDR2 FYNNEI. The CDR3 runs 13 residues. Trimming shortened V by 6 bases and J by 4 bases, and 10 bases separated the two germline ends.

The rearrangement joins TRBV5-6 to TRBJ1-2, with unresolved D. The germline V gene encodes CDR1 SGHDT and CDR2 YYEEEE. V shed 5 bases and J shed 1 base, with 15 bases lying between them. CDR3 length: 15 residues. The CDR3 sequence is CASSQIGLNNYGYTF. Here the CDR3 DNA reads TGTGCCAGCAGTCAAATCGGACTGAATAACTATGGCTACACCTTC.

The rearrangement joins TRBV5-6 to TRBJ2-2, with D perhaps matching TRBD2 (6 bases). V shed 0 bases and J shed 5 bases, with 20 bases lying between them. In germline, CDR1 is SGHDT, CDR2 YYEEEE. This CDR3 spans 18 amino acids. The CDR3 sequence: CASSLVGLSPRGTGELFF. In DNA form, the CDR3 reads TGTGCCAGCAGCTTGGTGGGGTTGTCTCCCCGGGGGACCGGGGAGCTGTTTTTT. Using reference TRBV5-6 and TRBJ2-2 for the parts outside the CDR3, the full variable domain is DAGVTQSPTHLIKTRGQQVTLRCSPKSGHDTVSWYQQALGQGPQFIFQYYEEEERQRGNFPDRFSGHQFPNYSSELNVNALLLGDSALYLCASSLVGLSPRGTGELFFGEGSRLTVL.

The chain employs TRBV5-4 and TRBJ1-2; TRBD1 agrees at 7 bases. Germline CDR1 reads SGHNT; CDR2 reads YYREEE (reference sequence). The CDR3 sequence is 14 residues long. J gave up 3 bases and V 2 bases, and 4 bases lay outside the gene matches. This CDR3 is CASSFSQGDYGYTF. The CDR3 nucleotides are TGTGCCAGCAGCTTCTCGCAGGGGGACTATGGCTACACCTTC.

The chain joins TRBV6-5 to TRBJ1-1, with D unclear. The CDR3 is 12 residues long. From germline, CDR1 is MNHEY and CDR2 SVGAGI. Between the trimmed V and J ends, which lost 8 bases and 0 bases, there was a span of 7 bases. The CDR3 region is CASGLLNTEAFF. The DNA for the CDR3 is TGTGCCAGCGGACTCCTGAACACTGAAGCTTTCTTT.